The 3 T cell receptor beta chains below all came from one sample that was sequenced in a study of blood T cell repertoires in COVID-19. The protocol was immunoSEQ multiplex PCR, while the TCRdb copy is restricted to in-frame clones and leaves out a portion. The sample has 140,000 or so clones, around 87% seen once. The specimen was PBMCs or T cells enriched from blood (not recorded which). All receptors derive from a man aged 55 to 70 who had recovered from COVID-19.

The V gene is TRBV27, the J gene TRBJ2-7; possibly TRBD1 for D (6 bases). CDR1 and CDR2 from the germline V gene are MNHEY and SMNVEV (reference sequence). The length of the CDR3 is 14 residues. Trimming took off 6 bases at V and 3 bases at J, with 15 bases between the two ends. DNA for the CDR3: TGTGCCAGCAGCCTACTAACAGGGAACTACGAGCAGTACTTC. The encoded protein is CASSLLTGNYEQYF.

This chain links TRBV19 with TRBJ2-1; D unclear. Germline V gene data show CDR1 as LNHDA and CDR2 as SQIVND (reference sequence). The CDR3 is 14 amino acids. V was clipped by 4 bases and J by 4 bases, with 11 bases between them. CDR3 loop: CASSKNSIYNEQFF. CDR3 nucleotides: TGTGCCAGTAGTAAGAACTCCATATACAATGAGCAGTTCTTC.

This chain connects TRBV18 to TRBJ1-1; TRBD1 aligns across 8 bases. CDR1 KGHSH and CDR2 LQKENI come from the germline V gene. V lost 4 bases, J lost 4 bases, and 8 bases stayed unmatched. The CDR3 runs to 15 residues. The CDR3, as DNA: TGTGCCAGCTCACGTGGGGACAGGTGGGGCACTGAAGCTTTCTTT. It encodes CASSRGDRWGTEAFF.